Listed here are 26 T cell receptor beta chains from one sample, sequenced in a study of T cell responses to AZD1222 COVID-19 vaccine. The method was immunoSEQ multiplex PCR; TCRdb's version includes in-frame clones alone and lacks a portion of them. The sample carries fewer than 200,000 clones, roughly 92% recorded once. Sequencing was performed on peripheral blood, taken on day 0 of AZD1222 vaccination. These TCRs come from an adult in good health.

This chain links TRBV10-3 with TRBJ1-1; TRBD1 agrees at 11 bases. V lost 9 bases to trimming and J lost 1 base; unmatched junction nucleotides: 4. The CDR3 runs to 14 residues. Per germline, CDR1 ENHRY and CDR2 SYGVKD. The CDR3, as DNA: TGTGCCATGAAGGGGACAGGGGGGAACACTGAAGCTTTCTTT. Translating it yields CAMKGTGGNTEAFF.

Remarks on this clone: The same CDR3 arises from other DNA sequences in this sample as well. This chain connects TRBV27 to TRBJ2-1, with 7 bases lining up with TRBD2. V shed 6 bases, J shed 0 bases, and the junction held 2 bases outside the gene matches. This CDR3 contains 14 residues. CDR1 and CDR2 (germline): MNHEY, SMNVEV (reference sequence). The CDR3 nucleotides are TGTGCCAGCAGCCCGGGGGGCTCCTACAATGAGCAGTTCTTC. The encoded protein is CASSPGGSYNEQFF.

The V gene is TRBV6-6, the J gene TRBJ1-4; 11 bases are a match to TRBD1. CDR1 and CDR2 (germline): MNHNY, SVGAGI (reference sequence). CDR3 length equals 16 residues. The junction had 8 bases not matched to a gene; V was cut back by 4 bases and J by 7 bases. The CDR3 DNA is TGTGCCAGCAGTTCCTGGACAGGGGGCGTGGCTGAAAAACTGTTTTTT. Translating gives CASSSWTGGVAEKLFF.

The DNA of the CDR3 is TGTGCCAGCAGCTTGCTGGAGATGAACACTGAAGCTTTCTTT. This encodes CASSLLEMNTEAFF. The rearrangement links TRBV5-6 to TRBJ1-1, with no clear D. The CDR3 loop spans 14 amino acids. From germline, CDR1 is SGHDT and CDR2 YYEEEE. With 1 base removed from V and 0 bases from J, the gap between germline ends came to 7 bases.

The V and J genes are TRBV6-1 and TRBJ2-5; 9 positions match TRBD2. The CDR3 sequence is 14 residues long. J was trimmed by 4 bases and V by 4 bases; bases with no gene match: 4. Germline values: CDR1 MNHNS, CDR2 SASEGT. The CDR3 reads CASSGAGGSETQYF. CDR3 coding DNA: TGTGCCAGCAGTGGAGCGGGGGGCTCAGAGACCCAGTACTTC.

The chain joins TRBV7-9 to TRBJ1-2; D remains ambiguous. Trimming took off 7 bases at V and 0 bases at J, with 9 bases between the two ends. The CDR3 totals 13 residues. The germline V gene encodes CDR1 SEHNR and CDR2 FQNEAQ (reference sequence). This chain's CDR3 is CASTDGTNYGYTF. The CDR3 coding sequence is TGTGCCAGCACCGATGGCACTAACTATGGCTACACCTTC.

The V gene is TRBV10-3, the J gene TRBJ2-4; 12 bases are a match to TRBD2. The germline V gene has CDR1 ENHRY and CDR2 SYGVKD. The CDR3 loop spans 20 amino acids. Trimming cost V 0 bases and J 0 bases; bases outside gene matches: 9. In DNA, the CDR3 is TGTGCCATCAGTGAGTCTGAGACTAGCGGGGGATTTCTAGCCAAAAACATTCAGTACTTC. Translation gives CAISESETSGGFLAKNIQYF.

The V and J genes are TRBV6-5 and TRBJ1-4; D gene uncertain. V shed 7 bases and J shed 7 bases, with 16 bases lying between them. Germline values: CDR1 MNHEY, CDR2 SVGAGI. The CDR3 runs to 14 residues. CDR3 region: CASTWRRSAEKLFF. The CDR3 DNA is TGTGCCAGCACCTGGAGGCGCTCGGCTGAAAAACTGTTTTTT.

The chain uses TRBV11-2 and TRBJ2-3, with TRBD1 matching over 8 bases. The CDR3 contains 17 residues. After removal of 0 bases from V and 4 bases from J, the junction contained 9 bases not matched to a gene. Germline CDR1 is SGHAT and CDR2 is FQNNGV. CDR3 sequence reads: CASSLDGDRGIADTQYF. CDR3 sequence (DNA): TGTGCCAGCAGCTTAGATGGAGACAGGGGAATAGCAGATACGCAGTATTTT.

The sample holds one count of this clone. CDR3 bases: TGTGCCAGCAGCCCGGCTAGGAGCGGGGGGAGCACAGATACGCAGTATTTT. Protein: CASSPARSGGSTDTQYF. The rearrangement links TRBV7-9 to TRBJ2-3; 9 bases map to TRBD2. V dropped 5 bases and J dropped 0; count of bases not matched to a gene: 9. The CDR3 runs to 17 residues. In germline, CDR1 is SEHNR, CDR2 FQNEAQ (reference sequence).

The chain links TRBV7-9 to TRBJ1-2; 9 bases match TRBD1. After removal of 3 bases from V and 4 bases from J, the junction contained 12 bases not matched to a gene. CDR1 and CDR2 (germline): SEHNR, FQNEAQ (reference sequence). The CDR3 is 17 residues long. The CDR3 nucleotides are TGTGCCAGCAGCTTCCTACTTACAGGGGGCGCAAGCTATGGCTACACCTTC. Encoded protein: CASSFLLTGGASYGYTF.

The genes are TRBV7-2 and TRBJ1-5, with D perhaps TRBD1 (6 bases). The germline V and J ends were trimmed by 1 base and 10 bases, with 14 bases remaining between them. Germline CDR1 SGHTA, CDR2 FQGNSA. The CDR3 loop spans 14 amino acids. CDR3 loop: CASSLERGLKPQHF. The CDR3 nucleotides are TGTGCCAGCAGCTTAGAGCGGGGGCTTAAACCCCAGCATTTT.

V and J are TRBV7-9 and TRBJ1-2, with D maybe TRBD1 (6 bases). The V end lost 5 bases, the J end lost 7 bases, and 14 bases lay between the germline ends. The CDR3 consists of 13 residues. The germline CDR1 and CDR2 sequences are SEHNR and FQNEAQ (reference sequence). The CDR3 coding sequence is TGTGCCAGCAGCGAACAGGGTTATGGTGGCTACACCTTC. Its protein is CASSEQGYGGYTF. The variable domain in full, completed from reference TRBV7-9 and TRBJ1-2, reads DTGVSQNPRHKITKRGQNVTFRCDPISEHNRLYWYRQTLGQGPEFLTYFQNEAQLEKSRLLSDRFSAERPKGSFSTLEIQRTEQGDSAMYLCASSEQGYGGYTFGSGTRLTVV.

The chain uses TRBV7-3 and TRBJ1-1; D perhaps matches TRBD1 (5 bases). Germline V gives CDR1 SGHTA, CDR2 FQGTGA. The CDR3 covers 14 residues. Trimming removed 5 bases at V and 5 bases at J, with 15 bases between. The CDR3 coding sequence is TGTGCCAGCAGCGTGGGTGGTTGGGGGACTGAAGCTTTCTTT. As protein: CASSVGGWGTEAFF.

This chain joins TRBV28 and TRBJ2-1; D is possibly TRBD1 or TRBD2 (5 bases each). Between the trimmed V and J ends, which lost 7 bases and 0 bases, there was a span of 16 bases. The CDR3 has 16 residues. Germline assignment: CDR1 MDHEN and CDR2 SYDVKM. CDR3 nucleotide sequence: TGTGCCAGCACCAATTATGTCGGGACCTCCTACAATGAGCAGTTCTTC. Amino acids: CASTNYVGTSYNEQFF. The entire variable domain, with the rest obtained from reference TRBV28 and TRBJ2-1, is as follows: DVKVTQSSRYLVKRTGEKVFLECVQDMDHENMFWYRQDPGLGLRLIYFSYDVKMKEKGDIPEGYSVSREKKERFSLILESASTNQTSMYLCASTNYVGTSYNEQFFGPGTRLTVL.

The chain has TRBV4-1 and TRBJ2-1; TRBD2 matches 9 bases. V dropped 8 bases and J dropped 7; count of bases not matched to a gene: 12. This CDR3 spans 15 amino acids. Germline lookup yields CDR1 MGHRA and CDR2 YSYEKL. CDR3 residues: CASGPRGSGSNEQFF. The CDR3 DNA sequence: TGCGCCAGCGGACCGCGGGGTAGCGGGAGTAATGAGCAGTTCTTC.

The gene calls are TRBV3-1 (or the pseudogene TRBV3-2) and TRBJ1-1; tentatively, D is TRBD1 (6 bases). The V end lost 1 base, the J end lost 1 base, and 13 bases lay between the germline ends. The germline V gene encodes CDR1 LGHDT and CDR2 YNNKEL (reference sequence). This CDR3 has 16 residues. CDR3 in DNA: TGTGCCAGCAGCCAAGTGGTGTTACAGGGGAACACTGAAGCTTTCTTT. It is translated as CASSQVVLQGNTEAFF.

This chain links TRBV10-3 with TRBJ2-7; D possibly corresponds to TRBD1 (7 bases). From germline, CDR1 is ENHRY and CDR2 SYGVKD. There are 15 residues in the CDR3. V was pared by 0 bases and J by 3 bases, with 12 bases between. The CDR3 sequence is CAISESGQGGYEQYF. DNA for the CDR3: TGTGCCATCAGTGAGTCGGGCCAGGGGGGCTACGAGCAGTACTTC.

This clone appeared a single time. The chain combines TRBV4-3 with TRBJ1-1; D not resolved. The germline V gene has CDR1 LGHNA and CDR2 YSLEER. V was cut by 4 bases and J by 1 base, with 16 bases left in between. The CDR3 contains 16 residues. CDR3 in DNA: TGCGCCAGCAGCCTTTTCCTCGGACGAAAGAACACTGAAGCTTTCTTT. Its protein product is CASSLFLGRKNTEAFF.

The chain employs TRBV19 and TRBJ2-1, with D perhaps assigned TRBD1 or TRBD2 (6 bases each). Trimming took off 6 bases at V and 1 base at J, with 16 bases between the two ends. The V gene's germline CDR1 is LNHDA and CDR2 SQIVND (reference sequence). This CDR3 has 16 amino acids. CDR3 sequence reads: CASSGLQGSSYNEQFF. The CDR3 coding sequence is TGTGCCAGTAGCGGACTACAGGGCTCTTCCTACAATGAGCAGTTCTTC.

The chain is built from TRBV7-2 and TRBJ1-4; D is ambiguous. V dropped 4 bases and J dropped 3 bases, with 9 bases sitting between them. Germline V gives CDR1 SGHTA, CDR2 FQGNSA. The CDR3 loop spans 14 amino acids. The CDR3 region is CASSSAEANEKLFF. The DNA of the CDR3 is TGTGCCAGCAGCTCGGCAGAGGCTAATGAAAAACTGTTTTTT. Supplemented by reference TRBV7-2 and TRBJ1-4, the full variable domain reads GAGVSQSPSNKVTEKGKDVELRCDPISGHTALYWYRQSLGQGLEFLIYFQGNSAPDKSGLPSDRFSAERTGGSVSTLTIQRTQQEDSAVYLCASSSAEANEKLFFGSGTQLSVL.

The rearrangement uses TRBV4-2 and TRBJ1-1; D is perhaps TRBD1 (6 bases). V was clipped by 4 bases and J by 10 bases, with 13 bases between them. CDR3 length: 12 amino acids. Germline assignment: CDR1 LGHNA and CDR2 YNFKEQ. CDR3 coding DNA: TGTGCCAGCAGCCTAGGGGGTGGCGGAGCTTTCTTT. The encoded protein is CASSLGGGGAFF.

The chain is built from TRBV19 and TRBJ1-5, with 9 bases matching TRBD1. Per the germline V gene, CDR1 is LNHDA and CDR2 is SQIVND (reference sequence). The CDR3 contains 16 residues. Trimming at V came to 5 bases and at J to 6 bases, leaving 11 bases not matched to a gene. CDR3 bases: TGTGCCAGTAGTCCTCACCCGACAGGGGGATTTCAGCCCCAGCATTTT. It specifies CASSPHPTGGFQPQHF. Filled out from reference TRBV19 and TRBJ1-5, the complete variable domain reads DGGITQSPKYLFRKEGQNVTLSCEQNLNHDAMYWYRQDPGQGLRLIYYSQIVNDFQKGDIAEGYSVSREKKESFPLTVTSAQKNPTAFYLCASSPHPTGGFQPQHFGDGTRLSIL.

The chain links TRBV30 to TRBJ1-5; 7 bases fit TRBD1. The CDR3 has 13 amino acids. V lost 5 bases to trimming and J lost 5 bases; unmatched junction nucleotides: 6. CDR1 is GTSNPN, CDR2 SVGIG, per germline (reference sequence). Here the CDR3 DNA reads TGTGCCTGGGGGATCGACAGGGATCAGCCCCAGCATTTT. It is translated as CAWGIDRDQPQHF.

The gene calls are TRBV27 and TRBJ1-1; D unclear. CDR3 length: 17 residues. The ends were cut back, 6 bases at V and 0 bases at J, with 20 bases in the middle. Germline CDR1 reads MNHEY; CDR2 reads SMNVEV (reference sequence). The CDR3 loop is CASRIRMSVRMNTEAFF. CDR3 sequence (DNA): TGTGCCAGCAGGATACGGATGTCTGTAAGAATGAACACTGAAGCTTTCTTT.

As to this clone: This specimen includes other DNA sequences encoding the same CDR3. The chain has TRBV19 and TRBJ1-5; perhaps TRBD1 as D (6 bases). Germline CDR1 is LNHDA and CDR2 is SQIVND (reference sequence). The CDR3 contains 13 residues. V lost 5 bases, J lost 7 bases, and 12 bases lay in between. CDR3 sequence (DNA): TGTGCCAGTAGTTCAGGGGTGGGACAGCCCCAGCATTTT. Translated: CASSSGVGQPQHF.